The present T cell receptor beta chain was sequenced within a study of CD8 T cells in Susac syndrome. CDR1 MNHEY and CDR2 SVGAGI come from the germline V gene. V was clipped by 6 bases and J by 2 bases, with 13 bases between them. The CDR3 runs to 14 residues. Reverse transcription of 0.5 to 1 ug RNA was performed with random hexamers. Using its own MiXCR run on the immunoSEQ multiplex PCR reads, TCRdb lists one record per CDR3 protein. The sample consists of some 130,000 distinct CDR3 sequences, less than 95% of them appearing once. This receptor was taken from a human donor with multiple sclerosis. Sequences were obtained from CD4+ T cells from PBMCs. This sequence joins TRBV6-5 and TRBJ1-2, with TRBD1 as a possible D gene (6 bases). The CDR3 protein is CASSYRGQNYGYTF. For the CDR3, the DNA is TGTGCCAGCAGCTACCGGGGGCAAAACTATGGCTACACCTTC.